This TCR beta chain emerged from a study of blood T cell repertoires in COVID-19. Across the whole study: Italy, Spain and the United States were the sources of the convalescent and acute COVID-19 samples. T cells, B-cell-depleted T cells, or PBMCs supplied cDNA or gDNA.

The germline V and J ends were trimmed by 7 bases and 0 bases, with 17 bases remaining between them. The CDR3 is made up of 16 amino acids. Germline V gene data show CDR1 as SGHAT and CDR2 as FQDESV (reference sequence). Original processing methods: Cell counts per sample came from amplifying reference gene primers. Clones were read by immunoSEQ multiplex PCR, and TCRdb kept only the in-frame ones, dropping some. Clone size and V and J calls were adopted from that table, with D and trimming inferred from the DNA. The repertoire holds around 70,000 clones, with roughly 91% as singletons. Input material: peripheral blood. The clonotype was recovered from a man in his fifties or sixties with acute or convalescent COVID-19. The V gene is TRBV11-1, the J gene TRBJ2-3, with TRBD2 as a possible D gene (5 bases). The DNA of the CDR3 is TGTGCCAGCACCCCGAGGGCAGGCTTCAGCACAGATACGCAGTATTTT. The encoded protein is CASTPRAGFSTDTQYF.